This T cell receptor (beta chain) was obtained from a study of blood T cell repertoires in COVID-19. Generated by immunoSEQ multiplex PCR, the TCRdb table keeps only in-frame clones and is missing some. The profile covers 200,000 to 250,000 clones, with around four fifths appearing a single time and roughly a tenth taken by the ten largest. Germline lookup yields CDR1 GTSNPN and CDR2 SVGIG (reference sequence). The CDR3 runs to 10 residues. Trimming removed 3 bases at V and 6 bases at J, with 5 bases between. The chain links TRBV30 to TRBJ1-1; D gene uncertain. The sample comprised peripheral blood. This sequence was found in an elderly woman with COVID-19, enrolled during active disease. CDR3 coding DNA: TGTGCCTGGAGAACGGCTGAAGCTTTCTTT. This encodes CAWRTAEAFF. Together with reference TRBV30 and TRBJ1-1, the CDR3 gives the full variable domain: SQTIHQWPATLVQPVGSPLSLECTVEGTSNPNLYWYRQAAGRGLQLLFYSVGIGQISSEVPQNLSASRPQDRQFILSSKKLLLSDSGFYLCAWRTAEAFFGQGTRLTVV.